The 18 T cell receptor beta chains given below trace back to one sample, sequenced in a study of T cell repertoires in cytomegalovirus infection (dated by TCRdb to between 2018 and 2021). Sequencing took place on an Illumina HiSeq 1500. The public reads were reprocessed in TCRdb via fastp at Q25 and MiXCR, keeping in-frame beta chains. Records with the same CDR3 protein are collapsed into one entry carrying the most frequent genes and DNA. Within this sample are 630,000 or so distinct CDR3 sequences, with around 24% of them counted one time only. Jointly, the top ten make up approximately 8.2% of the sample. The source material was CD8+ T cells from PBMCs. Receptors were obtained from a human donor in good health (CMV status not recorded). Some clones in this sample may be carry-over from other donors' samples.

CDR3 loop: CASSLGPGVDEQFF. DNA for the CDR3: TGTGCCAGCAGCTTAGGACCTGGGGTCGATGAGCAGTTCTTC. This chain uses TRBV7-8 with TRBJ2-1; no firm D call. V lost 1 base and J 8 bases, leaving 12 bases between the germline ends. The germline CDR1 and CDR2 sequences are SGHVS and FQNEAQ. This CDR3 has 14 residues.

Of note for this clonotype: One end of the junction fails to match germline, which may point to a read error. The chain couples TRBV7-2 to TRBJ2-1, with 9 bases matching TRBD2. Germline-derived CDR1 and CDR2 are SGHTA and FQGNSA. The CDR3 contains 15 residues. CDR3: CAGSLFSAGGNEQFF. The CDR3 DNA reads TGTGCCGGCAGCTTATTTTCAGCGGGGGGTAATGAGCAGTTCTTC.

This clonotype was counted a few times. The chain has TRBV7-2 and TRBJ1-4, with TRBD1 matching 7 bases. From germline, CDR1 is SGHTA and CDR2 FQGNSA. V shed 4 bases, J shed 10 bases, and the junction held 12 bases outside the gene matches. This CDR3 contains 15 residues. The CDR3 loop is CASSSTGAPQGKLFF. In DNA form, the CDR3 reads TGTGCCAGCAGCTCCACAGGGGCCCCCCAAGGAAAACTGTTTTTT. Full variable domain (missing parts from reference TRBV7-2 and TRBJ1-4): GAGVSQSPSNKVTEKGKDVELRCDPISGHTALYWYRQSLGQGLEFLIYFQGNSAPDKSGLPSDRFSAERTGGSVSTLTIQRTQQEDSAVYLCASSSTGAPQGKLFFGSGTQLSVL.

This rearrangement joins TRBV19 to TRBJ1-1, with D maybe TRBD1 (5 bases). The length of the CDR3 is 15 residues. With 5 bases removed from V and 8 bases from J, the gap between germline ends came to 21 bases. Germline V gene lookup returns CDR1 LNHDA and CDR2 SQIVND (reference sequence). CDR3 amino acids: CASSPREGVAPEAFF. The CDR3, as DNA: TGTGCCAGTAGTCCCCGAGAAGGGGTCGCCCCCGAAGCTTTCTTT.

The chain links TRBV2 to TRBJ1-1; 8 nucleotides match TRBD1. CDR1 is SNHLY, CDR2 FYNNEI, per germline. V dropped 4 bases and J dropped 1; count of bases not matched to a gene: 14. The CDR3 is 18 residues long. CDR3 sequence (DNA): TGTGCCAGCAGTGCTCACCCGTTTATGGGACAGGAGAACACTGAAGCTTTCTTT. Translated: CASSAHPFMGQENTEAFF.

Details on this clonotype: Its ends do not fully match the called genes, so a read error is possible. The gene calls are TRBV5-3 and TRBJ2-2, with 7 bases fitting TRBD2. TRBV5-3 is classed as an ORF, of uncertain function. The CDR3 runs 14 residues. The CDR3 here is CASSLGGNSGELFF. The CDR3 bases are TGTGCCAGCAGCTTGGGAGGGAACTCCGGGGAGCTGTTTTTT.

The CDR3 region has the DNA TGTGCCAGCAGCTCGGGCAGCTACTCCTACGAGCAGTACTTC. Protein sequence: CASSSGSYSYEQYF. This rearrangement joins TRBV7-9 to TRBJ2-7; D remains unclear. V was shortened by 4 bases and J by 0 bases, with 10 bases between the two germline ends. Germline CDR1 reads SEHNR; CDR2 reads FQNEAQ (reference sequence). The CDR3 has 14 residues.

The rearrangement joins TRBV7-2 to TRBJ1-3; 7 bases line up with TRBD1. CDR3 length equals 19 residues. Germline V gene lookup returns CDR1 SGHTA and CDR2 FQGNSA. V lost 6 bases to trimming and J lost 4 bases; unmatched junction nucleotides: 21. The CDR3: CASRPRGQRIIRAGNTIYF. CDR3 DNA: TGTGCCAGCAGGCCCCGGGGACAGAGAATCATAAGGGCCGGAAACACCATATATTTT.

This clonotype was seen a few times. The chain employs TRBV4-1 and TRBJ2-3; D gene unclear. This CDR3 is built from 15 residues. V shed 3 bases and J shed 0 bases, with 10 bases lying between them. CDR1 and CDR2 (germline): MGHRA, YSYEKL. The CDR3 here is CASSQPGRSTDTQYF. DNA of the CDR3: TGCGCCAGCAGCCAGCCGGGCAGAAGCACAGATACGCAGTATTTT.

This sequence joins TRBV2 and TRBJ2-2; D possibly uses TRBD1 or TRBD2 (6 bases each). Trimming took off 6 bases at V and 4 bases at J, with 18 bases between the two ends. The CDR3 length is 16 residues. Per the germline V gene, CDR1 is SNHLY and CDR2 is FYNNEI. CDR3 coding DNA: TGTGCCAGCAGAGCCGCCGGGGGACACGGCACCGGGGAGCTGTTTTTT. Protein sequence: CASRAAGGHGTGELFF.

This clonotype was detected many times. The rearrangement links TRBV20-1 to TRBJ1-2; 9 bases line up with TRBD1. Germline V gene data show CDR1 as DFQATT and CDR2 as SNEGSKA (reference sequence). J lost 3 bases, V lost 6 bases, and 8 bases had no gene match. The CDR3 covers 14 residues. The CDR3 protein is CSAEETGGDYGYTF. The CDR3 DNA reads TGCAGTGCCGAGGAGACAGGGGGGGACTATGGCTACACCTTC.

The V gene is TRBV5-7, the J gene TRBJ2-7, with D perhaps assigned TRBD1 or TRBD2 (5 bases each). TRBV5-7 is an ORF; its function is uncertain. The CDR3 has 14 amino acids. The CDR3 loop reads CVSSDQGVQYEQYV. The DNA of the CDR3 is TGTGTCAGCAGCGACCAGGGAGTCCAGTACGAGCAGTACGTC.

This clonotype was observed a few times. The chain combines TRBV4-1 with TRBJ1-1, with D tentatively TRBD1 (5 bases). Per the germline V gene, CDR1 is MGHRA and CDR2 is YSYEKL. The CDR3 length is 14 residues. Trimming cost V 2 bases and J 1 base, with 8 bases left between them. Here the CDR3 DNA reads TGCGCCAGCAGCCAACTGGGGGAGAACACTGAAGCTTTCTTT. Its protein product is CASSQLGENTEAFF.

This clonotype was detected many times. This chain links TRBV28 with TRBJ2-5, with a possible D match to TRBD2 (6 bases). Germline values: CDR1 MDHEN, CDR2 SYDVKM. V lost 5 bases and J lost 5, with 15 bases in between. This CDR3 is 14 amino acids long. The DNA for the CDR3 is TGTGCCAGCAGTCCTCGACTAGGTGTGGAGACCCAGTACTTC. Translated, it gives CASSPRLGVETQYF.

This clonotype was seen at least ten times. V is TRBV7-6 and J is TRBJ2-7; 12 nucleotides agree with TRBD2. Trimming removed 5 bases from V and 6 bases from J; junction bases left unmatched: 8. The CDR3 runs 15 residues. Germline V gene sequence: CDR1 SGHVS, CDR2 FNYEAQ. In DNA form, the CDR3 reads TGTGCCAGCAGCCCACGGACTAGCGGGGTATTCGAGCAGTACTTC. Translation gives CASSPRTSGVFEQYF. The full variable domain, rest sourced from reference TRBV7-6 and TRBJ2-7, is GAGVSQSPRYKVTKRGQDVALRCDPISGHVSLYWYRQALGQGPEFLTYFNYEAQQDKSGLPNDRFSAERPEGSISTLTIQRTEQRDSAMYRCASSPRTSGVFEQYFGPGTRLTVT.

This rearrangement joins TRBV12-3 or TRBV12-4 to TRBJ2-3, with D maybe TRBD2 (6 bases). The CDR3 spans 14 residues. V gave up 2 bases and J gave up 2 bases, with 8 bases separating them. CDR3 region: CASSLTGVTDTQYF. CDR3 nucleotides: TGTGCCAGCAGTTTAACGGGGGTCACAGATACGCAGTATTTT.

Here the CDR3 DNA reads TGTGCCACCAGTGATCCAGGGGGATGGGGGTATGAGCAGTTCTTC. Amino acids: CATSDPGGWGYEQFF. The V gene is TRBV24-1, the J gene TRBJ2-1, with TRBD1 matching over 7 bases. V lost 3 bases to trimming and J lost 8 bases; unmatched junction nucleotides: 9. The CDR3 runs to 15 residues. The germline CDR1 and CDR2 sequences are KGHDR and SFDVKD.

The chain joins TRBV24-1 to TRBJ2-5, with 7 bases that match TRBD1. CDR1 and CDR2 (germline): KGHDR, SFDVKD. This CDR3 comprises 15 residues. After removal of 4 bases from V and 2 bases from J, the junction contained 6 bases not matched to a gene. CDR3 sequence: CATSDRTGQQETQYF. In DNA form, the CDR3 reads TGTGCCACCAGTGACCGGACAGGTCAACAAGAGACCCAGTACTTC.